This is a list of T cell receptor beta chains from one sample in a study of a mutant IDH1 vaccine in newly diagnosed glioma. What these receptors recognize is not known. Sequenced by immunoSEQ multiplex PCR; TCRdb stores in-frame clones only, minus some. This table has under 35,000 clones, over 60% appearing once. The material was PBMCs, obtained from a glioma patient whose treatment included an IDH1 peptide vaccine. These receptor sequences come from a middle-aged man with glioma. The CDR3 runs from the conserved cysteine through the conserved F or W. D genes are given only for firm matches.

d_call	v_call	j_call	cdr3_aa	cdr3_nt
NA	TRBV2	TRBJ2-2	CASKPGPRGGELFF	TGTGCCAGCAAGCCGGGACCCCGGGGCGGGGAGCTGTTTTTT
TRBD2	TRBV25-1	TRBJ2-7	CASSLEWEGEQYF	TGTGCCAGCAGTTTGGAGTGGGAGGGCGAGCAGTACTTC
TRBD2	TRBV14	TRBJ2-3	CASSLSLAGALDTQYF	TGTGCCAGCAGCCTCTCGCTAGCGGGAGCGTTGGATACGCAGTATTTT